This TCR beta chain emerged from a study of blood T cell repertoires in COVID-19 (dated by TCRdb to the early 2020s). Notes on the research overall: The collaborator samples originated in the United States, Italy and Spain and spanned the acute and convalescent phases of COVID-19. The material from the prospective study consisted of cDNA or gDNA derived from T cells, B-cell-depleted T cells, or PBMCs. The dataset comprised deeply sampled blood TCRbeta repertoires from subjects exposed to, actively infected with, or recovered from COVID-19. The repertoires were made available in a free public database intended to serve as a resource for research on the immune response to SARS-CoV-2. Samples came from the ongoing ImmuneRACE study (first 160 participants) plus 1,254 subjects from 6 global collaborators. A de-identified subject ID, COVID-19 status, age in years and sex were almost always included in the sample metadata. Where available, HLA class I and class II types were taken from metadata supplied by the sample provider and were not determined by assay-based typing.

Trimming accounts for 0 bases at V and 6 bases at J, while the number of junction bases matched to no gene is 8. Looking up the germline V gene yields CDR1 MNHEY and CDR2 SVGEGT. CDR3 length: 16 amino acids, cysteine to phenylalanine. The CDR3 DNA has 48 bases and is translated from base 1. Participants in the prospective study were enrolled through a virtual design, were aged roughly 18 to 100 years, and lived in 20 to 30 United States geographic areas. In the prospective study, cohorts were assigned on the basis of participant-reported clinical history obtained from a screening survey and a study questionnaire. Recovered participants in ImmuneRACE Cohort 3 were defined as having two consecutive negative NP/OP PCR tests, clearance from a healthcare professional, or resolution of symptoms. Mobile phlebotomists in the prospective study collected whole blood, serum and a nasopharyngeal or oropharyngeal swab from every participant. Prospective study participants could optionally give additional blood draws and questionnaires over an approximately two-month period. Before DNA extraction, blood samples from the prospective study were shipped at room temperature or frozen.

A remark on this clone: Its antigen target is currently unknown. The record has no base qualities; no much larger clone is one base away.

TCRbeta CDR3 regions were amplified from genomic DNA using the immunoSEQ Assay, a bias-controlled multiplex PCR. Turning to the authors' computational methods: Within the assay, amplification of reference gene primers was used to estimate how many nucleated cells each sample contained. To quantify the absolute abundance of each unique TCRbeta CDR3 rearrangement, sequence reads were collapsed and filtered. For each sample, productive Simpson clonality was calculated by taking the square root of Simpson's diversity index across productive rearrangements. TCRdb provides this immuneACCESS table in a form limited to in-frame rearrangements. Some clones are lacking; in checked studies, under half of them reflect an unresolved V gene, and why the rest are absent is not known. Clone size and V and J calls were adopted from that table, with D and trimming inferred from the DNA. The sample table holds roughly 200,000 clones, of which about 84% were seen once. About 9.7% of the sample is held by the ten biggest clonotypes.

The paper's findings and limits, for the study overall: The amount of clinical and demographic metadata varied by source and participant and was provided uncurated.

The sample comprised PBMCs or T cells enriched from blood (not recorded which). The rearranged segments are TRBV6-2 or TRBV6-3 and TRBJ2-1; 7 central bases correspond to TRBD2. The TCR was taken from a woman aged 25 to 39 who had recovered from COVID-19. The CDR3 amino acid sequence is: CASSYSGTTKTNEQFF. The nucleotide sequence reads TGTGCCAGCAGTTACTCCGGGACTACCAAGACCAATGAGCAGTTCTTC.